This T cell receptor beta chain is from a study of Graves' ophthalmopathy and Graves' hyperthyroidism listed by TCRdb under 2018. The study in broad terms: Hyperthyroidism was defined as stable when no progression to ophthalmopathy occurred within 18 months of follow-up. For independent validation, a separate cohort was made up of 18 to 20 hyperthyroidism patients plus 17 patients who later progressed from hyperthyroidism to ophthalmopathy. In roughly 6 hyperthyroidism patients, T-cell repertoires of thyroid tissue and blood were compared. To tell Graves' ophthalmopathy apart from Graves' hyperthyroidism, and to predict which patients would progress to ophthalmopathy, the study relied on TCR beta repertoire signatures. Following sampling, methimazole starting at 30 mg daily was administered to hyperthyroidism patients, and high-dose intravenous methylprednisolone was administered to ophthalmopathy patients. In total, around 130 blood samples were TCR-sequenced: fewer than 50 ophthalmopathy, around 75 hyperthyroidism and approximately 17 hyperthyroidism-to-ophthalmopathy patients. A discovery set of about a hundred patients (43 ophthalmopathy, just over 55 stable hyperthyroidism) was enrolled to explore V-J signatures distinguishing ophthalmopathy from hyperthyroidism. On the study overall, not on this receptor specifically: Most of the expanded thyroid clonotypes with a frequency above 0.001 were also detected in blood, and it was suggested that the thyroid immune response may be reflected by blood repertoires. In validation, the model predicted ophthalmopathy progression with 55% to 71% sensitivity and 72.22% specificity; more than ten predicted patients were CT-confirmed with GO in a median of around 6 months. The 13-signature model separated ophthalmopathy from stable hyperthyroidism with approximately 88% sensitivity and approximately 83% specificity in cross-validation, and 80%/75% in the test set. No statistical method was used to set the sample size in advance, and the investigators knew which group each participant was assigned to.

Hyperthyroidism patients were newly diagnosed, with disease duration under 2 months, and aged 18 to 65 years. Patients with other autoimmune diseases, uncontrolled infections, pregnancy or lactation were excluded from the study. Diagnosis was based on clinical symptoms, serum thyroxine, TRAb, thyroid ultrasound and orbital computed tomography. Trizol reagent was used to extract the total RNA, and its quality was then checked on an Agilent 2100 Bioanalyzer. For repertoire sequencing, the TCR beta CDR3 regions were amplified from RNA transcripts. A first-round RT-PCR used HTBI primers with the Qiagen OneStep RT-PCR kit, followed by a second-round multiplex PCR, size selection and purification. Libraries were sequenced on an Illumina HiSeq2000 using paired-end 100 bp reads. The authors processed their data as follows. SOAPnuke was used to process the reads, removing any read that contained adapters or uncalled bases, had a mean Phred below 15, or lacked an exact match to the constant primer or identifier. COPE v1.2.5 was used to merge the high-quality paired reads. Each unique nucleotide sequence was defined as a clonotype, and clonotypes were aligned to IMGT TRB V, D and J references with MiTCR v1.1. The analysis was limited to V-J combinations with a frequency above 0.0001, which together covered roughly 99% of repertoires. A TCR clonal expansion and chaos score per V-J combination was defined as the ratio of F50 clonal expansion to chaos observed in the TCRdist matrix. Features were reduced by Welch's t-statistics and random forest to over ten V-J combinations, which fed a naive Bayes classifier. The similarity between thyroid and blood repertoires was quantified using the Morisita-Horn index. TCRdb itself trimmed the public reads at Q25 with fastp, ran MiXCR and retained productive beta chains. Entries are consolidated by CDR3 protein sequence, retaining the most common genes and DNA. It is TCRdb's table, rather than the study itself, that gives the V and J calls and clone size. The table for this sample lists 500,000 to 600,000 distinct CDR3 sequences; approximately 37% of them were counted only once. The top ten hold about 4.2% of the sample.

Comment on this clonotype: Its antigen is still unknown. Base-call qualities are not available, and no considerably larger clone is one nucleotide away.

The CDR3 numbers 17 residues from cysteine through phenylalanine. The entry retains the CDR3 DNA only, 51 bases that are in frame from base 1. Per the germline V gene (reference sequence), PRHDT is the CDR1 and FYEKMQ is the CDR2. Here V drops 2 bases and J drops 0 bases, and the junction holds 7 bases not matched to any gene. The receptor comes from an adult man with Graves' hyperthyroidism. What was sequenced was peripheral blood or thyroid tissue (not recorded which). The chain employs TRBV13 and TRBJ2-3; TRBD1 fits 8 bases in the junction. In nucleotide form, the sequence is TGTGCCAGCAGCTTATCAGGGGGCAGCCCCAGCACAGATACGCAGTATTTT. This gives the protein CASSLSGGSPSTDTQYF.